A selection of T cell receptor beta chains follows, all from one sample in a study of T cell repertoires in aging, cancer and after chemotherapy. Each CDR3 protein gets one entry after TCRdb re-called the multiplex PCR reads with MiXCR. Among about 11,000 distinct CDR3 sequences listed, around 42% were seen once. The specimen was blood. The receptor set was obtained from a human donor in good health. The CDR3 runs from the conserved cysteine through the conserved F or W. D genes are given only for firm matches. Size values are once, few and many counts, or a class for expanded clones, and some rows have none.

J gene: TRBJ2-1; D gene: TRBD1; CDR3 length: 17; V gene: TRBV5-6; clone size: .; CDR3 protein: CASSLNARQGAYNEQFF; CDR3 DNA: TGTGCCAGCAGCTTGAATGCCCGACAGGGGGCCTACAATGAGCAGTTCTTC
J gene: TRBJ1-6; D gene: .; CDR3 length: 14; V gene: TRBV28; clone size: few; CDR3 protein: CASSPELWNSPLHF; CDR3 DNA: TGTGCCAGCAGTCCTGAGCTATGGAATTCACCCCTCCACTTT
J gene: TRBJ2-7; D gene: TRBD2; CDR3 length: 15; V gene: TRBV7-2; clone size: once; CDR3 protein: CASSQQLAVNYEQYF; CDR3 DNA: TGTGCCAGCAGCCAACAACTAGCGGTGAACTACGAGCAGTACTTC
J gene: TRBJ2-7; D gene: .; CDR3 length: 17; V gene: TRBV6-5; clone size: .; CDR3 protein: CASSSPGGGVMRGEQYF; CDR3 DNA: TGTGCCAGCAGTTCCCCAGGAGGGGGCGTAATGAGGGGGGAGCAGTACTTC
J gene: TRBJ2-7; D gene: TRBD2; CDR3 length: 16; V gene: TRBV7-9; clone size: .; CDR3 protein: CASSSGLDRSYYEQYF; CDR3 DNA: TGTGCCAGCAGCTCCGGACTAGATCGGTCCTACTACGAGCAGTACTTC
J gene: TRBJ1-1; D gene: TRBD1; CDR3 length: 15; V gene: TRBV29-1; clone size: .; CDR3 protein: CSAGQGGTEGAEAFF; CDR3 DNA: TGCAGCGCCGGTCAGGGGGGGACTGAAGGGGCTGAAGCTTTCTTT
J gene: TRBJ1-2; D gene: .; CDR3 length: 15; V gene: TRBV6-6; clone size: few; CDR3 protein: CASSPSGAYDYGYTF; CDR3 DNA: TGTGCCAGCAGTCCGAGCGGGGCATATGACTATGGCTACACCTTC
J gene: TRBJ2-5; D gene: .; CDR3 length: 13; V gene: TRBV29-1; clone size: few; CDR3 protein: CSVDRSVGETQYF; CDR3 DNA: TGCAGCGTTGATAGGTCTGTGGGAGAGACCCAGTACTTC
J gene: TRBJ1-2; D gene: TRBD1; CDR3 length: 18; V gene: TRBV19; clone size: few; CDR3 protein: CASSASWGQGVPNYGYTF; CDR3 DNA: TGTGCCAGTAGTGCATCATGGGGACAGGGGGTCCCCAACTATGGCTACACCTTC
J gene: TRBJ2-6; D gene: .; CDR3 length: 17; V gene: TRBV13; clone size: .; CDR3 protein: CASSLEVGPSGANVLTF; CDR3 DNA: TGTGCCAGCAGCTTAGAGGTAGGGCCCTCTGGGGCCAACGTCCTGACTTTC
J gene: TRBJ1-5; D gene: .; CDR3 length: 15; V gene: TRBV6-2/TRBV6-3; clone size: .; CDR3 protein: CASSPRGGPNQPQHF; CDR3 DNA: TGTGCCAGCAGCCCCCGTGGGGGCCCAAATCAGCCCCAGCATTTT
J gene: TRBJ1-6; D gene: .; CDR3 length: 15; V gene: TRBV20-1; clone size: .; CDR3 protein: CSAREDSGGISPLHF; CDR3 DNA: TGCAGTGCTAGAGAGGATAGTGGGGGAATTTCACCCCTCCACTTT
J gene: TRBJ1-5; D gene: TRBD1; CDR3 length: 16; V gene: TRBV19; clone size: .; CDR3 protein: CASSDTRDRKNQPQHF; CDR3 DNA: TGTGCCAGTAGCGATACCCGGGACAGGAAAAATCAGCCCCAGCATTTT
J gene: TRBJ2-6; D gene: TRBD2; CDR3 length: 16; V gene: TRBV27; clone size: few; CDR3 protein: CATRGGPRSGANVLTF; CDR3 DNA: TGTGCTACCCGGGGGGGTCCCAGATCTGGGGCCAACGTCCTGACTTTC
J gene: TRBJ2-7; D gene: .; CDR3 length: 15; V gene: TRBV6-1; clone size: .; CDR3 protein: CASSEAISSTYEQYF; CDR3 DNA: TGTGCCAGCAGTGAAGCCATTAGCAGCACCTACGAGCAGTACTTC
J gene: TRBJ1-2; D gene: .; CDR3 length: 16; V gene: TRBV5-6; clone size: .; CDR3 protein: CASSGQDNERNYGYTF; CDR3 DNA: TGTGCCAGCAGCGGCCAGGACAACGAAAGAAACTATGGCTACACCTTC
J gene: TRBJ1-5; D gene: .; CDR3 length: 16; V gene: TRBV7-2; clone size: few; CDR3 protein: CASSLLNSEANQPQHF; CDR3 DNA: TGTGCCAGCAGCCTGCTAAACTCTGAAGCAAATCAGCCCCAGCATTTT
J gene: TRBJ2-3; D gene: .; CDR3 length: 12; V gene: TRBV29-1; clone size: medium-sized; CDR3 protein: CSVEVWHTTQYF; CDR3 DNA: TGCAGCGTTGAAGTATGGCACACCACGCAGTATTTT
J gene: TRBJ1-2; D gene: .; CDR3 length: 13; V gene: TRBV5-6; clone size: .; CDR3 protein: CASSLRGAGGYTF; CDR3 DNA: TGTGCCAGCAGCTTGAGAGGGGCGGGCGGCTACACCTTC
J gene: TRBJ2-2; D gene: .; CDR3 length: 16; V gene: TRBV27; clone size: .; CDR3 protein: CASSPQGLSNTGELFF; CDR3 DNA: TGTGCCAGCAGTCCTCAGGGCCTATCGAACACCGGGGAGCTGTTTTTT
J gene: TRBJ2-7; D gene: .; CDR3 length: 15; V gene: TRBV19; clone size: .; CDR3 protein: CASSIGAGASYEQYF; CDR3 DNA: TGTGCCAGTAGTATAGGGGCAGGCGCCTCCTACGAGCAGTACTTC
J gene: TRBJ2-7; D gene: TRBD1; CDR3 length: 16; V gene: TRBV18; clone size: .; CDR3 protein: CASSQTGTGGLGEQYF; CDR3 DNA: TGTGCCAGCTCACAGACCGGGACAGGGGGCCTCGGCGAGCAGTACTTC
J gene: TRBJ2-7; D gene: .; CDR3 length: 14; V gene: TRBV11-2; clone size: .; CDR3 protein: CASSLGTVSYQQYF; CDR3 DNA: TGTGCCAGCAGCTTAGGGACAGTTTCCTACCAGCAGTACTTC
J gene: TRBJ2-7; D gene: .; CDR3 length: 14; V gene: TRBV6-2/TRBV6-3; clone size: .; CDR3 protein: CASGNRPLSYEQYF; CDR3 DNA: TGTGCCAGCGGGAACCGCCCCCTCTCCTACGAGCAGTACTTC
J gene: TRBJ2-7; D gene: .; CDR3 length: 16; V gene: TRBV11-2; clone size: .; CDR3 protein: CASSFLHDGRAYEQYF; CDR3 DNA: TGTGCCAGCAGCTTTCTTCACGACGGGAGAGCCTACGAGCAGTACTTC
J gene: TRBJ2-6; D gene: TRBD2; CDR3 length: 18; V gene: TRBV7-3; clone size: .; CDR3 protein: CASSPMASGISGANVLTF; CDR3 DNA: TGTGCCAGCAGCCCCATGGCTAGCGGGATCTCTGGGGCCAACGTCCTGACTTTC
J gene: TRBJ1-2; D gene: .; CDR3 length: 12; V gene: TRBV12-3/TRBV12-4; clone size: .; CDR3 protein: CASSLRLGGYTF; CDR3 DNA: TGTGCCAGCAGTTTAAGGCTTGGGGGCTACACCTTC
J gene: TRBJ2-5; D gene: .; CDR3 length: 13; V gene: TRBV29-1; clone size: few; CDR3 protein: CSADLGGKETQYF; CDR3 DNA: TGCAGCGCGGATCTTGGGGGCAAAGAGACCCAGTACTTC
J gene: TRBJ1-3; D gene: .; CDR3 length: 16; V gene: TRBV12-3/TRBV12-4; clone size: .; CDR3 protein: CASSSVRDTSGNTIYF; CDR3 DNA: TGTGCCAGCAGCTCGGTCCGGGACACCTCTGGAAACACCATATATTTT
J gene: TRBJ1-5; D gene: .; CDR3 length: 14; V gene: TRBV10-3; clone size: .; CDR3 protein: CAISSWESNQPQHF; CDR3 DNA: TGTGCCATCAGTAGTTGGGAGAGCAATCAGCCCCAGCATTTT
J gene: TRBJ2-3; D gene: TRBD2; CDR3 length: 14; V gene: TRBV15; clone size: .; CDR3 protein: CATSRDSASGTQYF; CDR3 DNA: TGTGCCACCAGCAGAGATTCCGCTAGCGGTACGCAGTATTTT
J gene: TRBJ2-7; D gene: .; CDR3 length: 12; V gene: TRBV14; clone size: .; CDR3 protein: CASSQVTFRQYF; CDR3 DNA: TGTGCCAGCAGCCAAGTAACCTTCCGGCAGTACTTC
J gene: TRBJ2-3; D gene: .; CDR3 length: 14; V gene: TRBV29-1; clone size: once; CDR3 protein: CSAPTGLGTDTQYF; CDR3 DNA: TGCAGCGCCCCGACAGGCCTGGGCACAGATACGCAGTATTTT
J gene: TRBJ1-1; D gene: TRBD1; CDR3 length: 15; V gene: TRBV15; clone size: .; CDR3 protein: CATSRVWTGHTEAFF; CDR3 DNA: TGTGCCACCAGCAGAGTCTGGACAGGACACACTGAAGCTTTCTTT